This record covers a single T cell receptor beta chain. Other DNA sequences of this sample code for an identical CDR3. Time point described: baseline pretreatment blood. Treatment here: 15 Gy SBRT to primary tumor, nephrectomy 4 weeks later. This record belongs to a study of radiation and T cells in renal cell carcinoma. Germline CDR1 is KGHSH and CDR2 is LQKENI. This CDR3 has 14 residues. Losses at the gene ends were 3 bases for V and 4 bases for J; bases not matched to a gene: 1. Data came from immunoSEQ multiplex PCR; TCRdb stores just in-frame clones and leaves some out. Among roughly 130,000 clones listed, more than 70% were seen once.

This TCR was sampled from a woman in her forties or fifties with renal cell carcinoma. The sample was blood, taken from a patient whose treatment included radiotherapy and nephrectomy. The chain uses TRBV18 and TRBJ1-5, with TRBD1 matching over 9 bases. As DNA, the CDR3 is TGTGCCAGCTCACCCGACAGGGGGAATCAGCCCCAGCATTTT. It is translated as CASSPDRGNQPQHF.